The 27 T cell receptor beta chains reported below all come from one sample, sequenced in a study of shared clonotypes between healthy human individuals (TCRdb year 2020). For the CD8 naive samples, CD45RO-negative cells were positively selected for CCR7, yielding a CD45RA+CCR7+ population from which TemRA cells were excluded. Library prep was done by the immunoSEQ multiplex PCR assay. TCRdb retrieved this table from immuneACCESS and kept in-frame rearrangements only. Not all clones are present; in checked studies, unresolved V genes account for under half, and no reason is known for the remainder. This sample comprises some 2,100,000 clones, roughly 91% of them detected only once. The ten largest clones capture more than 1.5% of the sample. Sequenced input: naive CD8+ T cells from PBMCs. This sample's cell subset or site label indicates: CD45RA+CCR7+. These receptors were collected from a man aged 18-30 years in good health. Some clones in this sample may be carry-over from other donors' samples.

The V and J genes are TRBV19 and TRBJ1-1; D is uncertain. The CDR3 spans 18 residues. The germline CDR1 and CDR2 sequences are LNHDA and SQIVND (reference sequence). The V gene lost 0 bases and the J gene lost 3 bases, with 20 bases spanning the gap. The CDR3 sequence: CASSIDPYATAGDTEAFF. As DNA, the CDR3 is TGTGCCAGTAGTATAGATCCATACGCGACCGCCGGGGACACTGAAGCTTTCTTT.

Worth noting for this clone: Other nucleotide sequences from this sample produce the same CDR3. The CDR3 loop is CASSVSQGNTEAFF. CDR3 in DNA: TGTGCCAGCAGCGTAAGTCAGGGGAACACTGAAGCTTTCTTT. This chain links TRBV9 with TRBJ1-1, with D perhaps matching TRBD1 (5 bases). V gave up 1 base and J gave up 1 base, with 8 bases separating them. The CDR3 spans 14 residues. The germline CDR1 and CDR2 sequences are SGDLS and YYNGEE.

V is TRBV27 and J is TRBJ2-5; possibly TRBD1 for D (6 bases). V was pared by 6 bases and J by 1 base, with 15 bases between. The CDR3 is 15 amino acids. Germline V gene lookup returns CDR1 MNHEY and CDR2 SMNVEV (reference sequence). The CDR3 DNA reads as TGTGCCAGCAGACCGGAATTGGGGGCCCAAGAGACCCAGTACTTC. This sequence encodes CASRPELGAQETQYF.

The V and J genes are TRBV4-1 and TRBJ1-5; D gene uncertain. Germline CDR1 and CDR2: MGHRA and YSYEKL. This CDR3 comprises 18 residues. V was pared by 0 bases and J by 2 bases, with 17 bases between. CDR3 in amino acids: CASSQEEWVDPGNQPQHF. CDR3 bases: TGCGCCAGCAGCCAAGAAGAATGGGTCGACCCCGGCAATCAGCCCCAGCATTTT.

The chain combines TRBV7-3 with TRBJ2-3; D is ambiguous. The CDR3 spans 14 residues. Trimming stripped 0 bases from V and 0 bases from J, with 4 bases between. Germline V CDR1 and CDR2: SGHTA, FQGTGA. The CDR3 reads CASSLTPSTDTQYF. The DNA for the CDR3 is TGTGCCAGCAGCTTAACGCCTAGCACAGATACGCAGTATTTT.

V gene TRBV6-6 combines with J gene TRBJ2-5, with D possibly matching TRBD1 (6 bases). Germline lookup yields CDR1 MNHNY and CDR2 SVGAGI (reference sequence). The ends were cut back, 6 bases at V and 6 bases at J, with 23 bases in the middle. This CDR3 contains 16 residues. The CDR3 protein is CASSPPPTGVRQTQYF. Written as DNA, the CDR3 is TGTGCCAGCAGCCCACCACCGACAGGAGTTCGGCAGACCCAGTACTTC.

The V call is TRBV6-4, the J call TRBJ2-2, with 9 positions matching TRBD1. CDR3 length: 16 amino acids. Germline CDR1 reads MRHNA; CDR2 reads SNTAGT. Germline trimming cut 4 bases from V and 3 bases from J; bases unmatched to any gene: 6. In nucleotides, the CDR3 is TGTGCCAGCAGTGGGGACAGGGCACCTGACACCGGGGAGCTGTTTTTT. This gives the protein CASSGDRAPDTGELFF.

This chain joins TRBV5-8 and TRBJ2-1; 10 bases align to TRBD1. V shed 4 bases and J 2 bases; nucleotides not matched to a gene: 6. The CDR3 length is 16 residues. Per germline, CDR1 SGHTS and CDR2 YDEGEE. The CDR3 DNA reads as TGTGCCAGCAGCGCCGACGGGACAGGGGCCTACAATGAGCAGTTCTTC. Amino acids: CASSADGTGAYNEQFF.

J is TRBJ1-1 and V is TRBV7-8; no reliable D call. Germline CDR1 and CDR2: SGHVS and FQNEAQ. The CDR3 sequence is 14 residues long. V gave up 5 bases and J gave up 0 bases, with 10 bases separating them. CDR3 nucleotides: TGTGCCAGCAGCGTCAGGAACATGAACACTGAAGCTTTCTTT. Amino acid sequence: CASSVRNMNTEAFF.

The chain has TRBV9 and TRBJ1-3, with D uncertain. The CDR3 is made up of 15 amino acids. CDR1 and CDR2 (germline): SGDLS, YYNGEE. V lost 3 bases and J 0 bases, leaving 10 bases between the germline ends. Here the CDR3 DNA reads TGTGCCAGCAGCGCCGGAACTCACTCTGGAAACACCATATATTTT. Protein product: CASSAGTHSGNTIYF.

As to this clone: Other DNA sequences from this sample encode an identical CDR3 as well. The chain recombines TRBV5-4 with TRBJ2-5; D call uncertain. The V end lost 4 bases, the J end lost 1 base, and 2 bases lay between the germline ends. Germline V gene lookup returns CDR1 SGHNT and CDR2 YYREEE (reference sequence). This CDR3 contains 11 residues. This chain's CDR3 is CASSLQETQYF. DNA of the CDR3: TGTGCCAGCAGCCTCCAAGAGACCCAGTACTTC. Full variable domain (remainder filled in from reference TRBV5-4 and TRBJ2-5): ETGVTQSPTHLIKTRGQQVTLRCSSQSGHNTVSWYQQALGQGPQFIFQYYREEENGRGNFPPRFSGLQFPNYSSELNVNALELDDSALYLCASSLQETQYFGPGTRLLVL.

V is TRBV6-6 and J is TRBJ2-3, with no clear D. Germline lookup yields CDR1 MNHNY and CDR2 SVGAGI (reference sequence). This CDR3 is 16 amino acids long. Deletions cut 0 bases from V and 0 bases from J, with 10 bases between. The CDR3 sequence is CASSYSPPASTDTQYF. Written as DNA, the CDR3 is TGTGCCAGCAGTTACTCTCCTCCAGCCAGCACAGATACGCAGTATTTT.

The rearrangement links TRBV27 to TRBJ2-1, with a weak D call TRBD2 (6 bases). CDR3 length: 15 residues. From germline, CDR1 is MNHEY and CDR2 SMNVEV (reference sequence). Trimming took off 3 bases at V and 4 bases at J, with 13 bases between the two ends. CDR3 in DNA: TGTGCCAGCAGTTTCGTGGCGGGAAATTACAATGAGCAGTTCTTC. It yields the protein CASSFVAGNYNEQFF.

This clone was seen once. The chain is built from TRBV5-6 and TRBJ2-7; 9 bases are a match to TRBD1. This CDR3 region has 14 residues. V lost 4 bases to trimming and J lost 3 bases; unmatched junction nucleotides: 5. CDR1 SGHDT and CDR2 YYEEEE come from the germline V gene. The CDR3 nucleotides read TGTGCCAGCAGCAACAGGGGGCAAAGCTACGAGCAGTACTTC. Its translation is CASSNRGQSYEQYF.

The chain is built from TRBV27 and TRBJ2-5; TRBD1 is a possible D gene (5 bases). The CDR3 is made up of 13 amino acids. Trimming took 5 bases from V and 2 from J, leaving 9 bases between them. Germline V gene lookup returns CDR1 MNHEY and CDR2 SMNVEV (reference sequence). CDR3 in amino acids: CASSPYRQETQYF. The CDR3 DNA follows: TGTGCCAGCAGTCCATACAGGCAAGAGACCCAGTACTTC.

This clone was seen a single time. The chain uses TRBV6-1 and TRBJ2-7, with 9 bases fitting TRBD1. CDR3 size: 17 residues. Trimming cost V 4 bases and J 0 bases; bases outside gene matches: 10. Germline loops: CDR1 MNHNS, CDR2 SASEGT. The CDR3 region is CASSAGQGRIISYEQYF. The CDR3 DNA sequence: TGTGCCAGCAGTGCGGGACAGGGAAGGATTATCTCCTACGAGCAGTACTTC.

Details on this clone: Other DNA sequences in the sample encode the same CDR3. This chain joins TRBV27 and TRBJ2-7, with TRBD2 identical over 10 bases. V lost 2 bases, J lost 3 bases, and 4 bases stayed unmatched. The CDR3 length is 15 residues. Germline V gene lookup returns CDR1 MNHEY and CDR2 SMNVEV (reference sequence). CDR3 sequence (DNA): TGTGCCAGCAGTTTACTACCTAGCGGGAGCTACGAGCAGTACTTC. Its protein is CASSLLPSGSYEQYF.

This clone was seen only once. This chain links TRBV28 with TRBJ2-1; tentatively, D is TRBD1 or TRBD2 (5 bases each). Trimming pared 6 bases from V and 5 bases from J, leaving 14 bases between. The CDR3 sequence is 14 residues long. CDR1 and CDR2 (germline): MDHEN, SYDVKM. The CDR3 loop is CASRSGTANNEQFF. CDR3 in DNA: TGTGCCAGCAGGTCCGGGACGGCTAACAATGAGCAGTTCTTC.

The chain combines TRBV7-9 with TRBJ1-2; D not resolved. Germline CDR1 is SEHNR and CDR2 is FQNEAQ (reference sequence). The CDR3 is 15 amino acids. V was cut by 5 bases and J by 1 base, with 14 bases left in between. For the CDR3, the DNA is TGTGCCAGCAGCCGGACGGCACAGCTTAACTATGGCTACACCTTC. This encodes CASSRTAQLNYGYTF.

The chain links TRBV7-9 to TRBJ2-1; the match to TRBD2 covers 7 bases. Germline CDR1 reads SEHNR; CDR2 reads FQNEAQ (reference sequence). The CDR3 length is 12 residues. V trimming: 6 bases; J trimming: 8 bases; junction bases outside the gene matches: 4. CDR3 loop: CASRPLADEQFF. The CDR3 DNA follows: TGTGCCAGCAGACCTCTAGCGGATGAGCAGTTCTTC.

The rearrangement joins TRBV28 to TRBJ2-7, with D unresolved. Looked up from germline, CDR1 is MDHEN and CDR2 is SYDVKM. V lost 3 bases and J lost 1, with 10 bases in between. The CDR3 extends over 14 amino acids. The CDR3 is CASSLVHFSYEQYF. The CDR3 DNA follows: TGTGCCAGCAGTTTGGTGCACTTTTCCTACGAGCAGTACTTC.

J is TRBJ1-5 and V is TRBV27; TRBD1 matches 7 bases. The CDR3 runs 15 residues. Per germline, CDR1 MNHEY and CDR2 SMNVEV (reference sequence). Germline trimming cut 6 bases from V and 0 bases from J; bases unmatched to any gene: 5. The CDR3 here is CASRQGRPSNQPQHF. DNA for the CDR3: TGTGCCAGCAGACAGGGGAGACCTAGCAATCAGCCCCAGCATTTT.

The J gene is TRBJ2-2, the V gene TRBV7-9; tentative D call: TRBD1 (5 bases). Trimming shortened V by 4 bases and J by 7 bases, and 16 bases separated the two germline ends. The CDR3 runs 15 residues. Germline lookup yields CDR1 SEHNR and CDR2 FQNEAQ (reference sequence). The CDR3 DNA reads TGTGCCAGCAGCTCGCTCCAGGGCCTAGGCGGGGAGCTGTTTTTT. Its protein is CASSSLQGLGGELFF.

CDR3 in DNA: TGTGCCAGCAGCTTAATCCCAGGGGCCCGCGAAGATCCCTCCTACGAGCAGTACTTC. Translating gives CASSLIPGAREDPSYEQYF. The chain joins TRBV7-2 to TRBJ2-7; tentative D call: TRBD1 (6 bases). The V end was cut by 2 bases, the J end by 0 bases, with 23 bases between. Germline lookup yields CDR1 SGHTA and CDR2 FQGNSA. The CDR3 totals 19 residues.

CDR3 residues: CASSQDIRGKIYEQYF. The CDR3 region has the DNA TGTGCCAGCAGCCAAGATATCCGCGGGAAAATCTACGAGCAGTACTTC. The genes are TRBV4-2 and TRBJ2-7, with a tentative D call TRBD2 (6 bases). V lost 0 bases, J lost 3 bases, and 15 bases lay in between. Germline CDR1 LGHNA, CDR2 YNFKEQ. The CDR3 has 16 residues.

The chain employs TRBV19 and TRBJ1-1; D perhaps matches TRBD1 (5 bases). CDR1 and CDR2 from the germline V gene are LNHDA and SQIVND (reference sequence). Trimming shortened V by 3 bases and J by 9 bases, and 14 bases separated the two germline ends. The CDR3 is 13 amino acids. The CDR3 region is CASSIGGTSQAFF. The CDR3 nucleotides are TGTGCCAGTAGTATCGGCGGGACCTCCCAAGCTTTCTTT. Full variable domain (rest looked up from reference TRBV19 and TRBJ1-1): DGGITQSPKYLFRKEGQNVTLSCEQNLNHDAMYWYRQDPGQGLRLIYYSQIVNDFQKGDIAEGYSVSREKKESFPLTVTSAQKNPTAFYLCASSIGGTSQAFFGQGTRLTVV.

V gene TRBV6-1 combines with J gene TRBJ1-2; possible D gene TRBD1, 6 bases. The V end lost 3 bases, the J end lost 7 bases, and 9 bases lay between the germline ends. The germline CDR1 and CDR2 sequences are MNHNS and SASEGT. The CDR3 covers 12 residues. CDR3 DNA sequence: TGTGCCAGCAGTGAGAACAGGGCTGGCTACACCTTC. Translation: CASSENRAGYTF.